This T cell receptor (beta chain) originates from a study of blood T cells in healthy people across ages. The use of a sample-barcoded 5' primer and a J-beta primer mix characterized a second PCR of roughly 6 to 11 cycles. Each cDNA molecule, via a template-switch adaptor with 12 random nucleotides, was tagged. One entry per CDR3 protein, called by TCRdb with MiXCR from the 5' RACE reads. This sample has more than 750,000 distinct CDR3 sequences, with 25% to 35% found just once. CDR3 length: 13 amino acids. Trimming left V 3 bases short and J 2 bases short, with 7 bases between. Germline values: CDR1 SQVTM, CDR2 ANQGSEA. Remarks on this clonotype: Its antigen is still unknown.

General study points: In long-lived donors, naive CD4+ cell counts and diversity exceeded those of aged donors.

The same specimen was also included in a second study, on T cells of mothers and their children. That investigation notes: About six children, together with their three healthy Caucasian mothers, made up the donors. Each mother gave over 8 million TCR beta CDR3 reads; each child, some 2.8 million.

Material for sequencing was blood. This chain uses TRBV29-1 with TRBJ2-2; a possible D gene is TRBD2 (6 bases). The sequence derives from a woman in her 40s in good health. CDR3 in DNA: TGCAGCGTTGAGCGGGATAACACCGGGGAGCTGTTTTTT. It encodes CSVERDNTGELFF.